The text below deals with one TCR beta chain. Antigen: not known. Sampled 1 year posttransplant, controls received myeloablative marrow transplants, methotrexate and a calcineurin inhibitor. Germline V gives CDR1 WNHNN, CDR2 SYGVQD (reference sequence). CDR3 size: 16 residues. V shed 3 bases and J 5 bases; nucleotides not matched to a gene: 4. This record belongs to a study of T cells after posttransplantation cyclophosphamide. Study-wide findings and caveats: Donor-recipient repertoire similarity was low at 1-2 months, rising over year one. After PTCy, TRB diversity resembled that of CNI/methotrexate controls. Blood and skin or GI T cell repertoires showed limited TRB overlap.

Libraries were prepared by immunoSEQ multiplex PCR; TCRdb keeps only in-frame clonotypes and omits some of them. Altogether approximately 20,000 clones are present, around 89% being singletons, with the ten largest covering 1.5% to 2%. This specimen was PBMCs, taken 350 to 400 days after allogeneic stem cell transplant with calcineurin inhibitor and methotrexate. The TCR originated in a female patient aged 25-40 years who received an allogeneic stem cell transplant from an unrelated donor, was CMV-positive, and had acute and chronic GVHD. The graft donor may account for some of the T cells. The chain couples TRBV10-1 to TRBJ2-3, with 14 bases identical to TRBD2. CDR3 in amino acids: CASSDPGTSGRDTQYF. The CDR3 DNA follows: TGCGCCAGCAGTGATCCCGGGACTAGCGGGAGAGATACGCAGTATTTT.